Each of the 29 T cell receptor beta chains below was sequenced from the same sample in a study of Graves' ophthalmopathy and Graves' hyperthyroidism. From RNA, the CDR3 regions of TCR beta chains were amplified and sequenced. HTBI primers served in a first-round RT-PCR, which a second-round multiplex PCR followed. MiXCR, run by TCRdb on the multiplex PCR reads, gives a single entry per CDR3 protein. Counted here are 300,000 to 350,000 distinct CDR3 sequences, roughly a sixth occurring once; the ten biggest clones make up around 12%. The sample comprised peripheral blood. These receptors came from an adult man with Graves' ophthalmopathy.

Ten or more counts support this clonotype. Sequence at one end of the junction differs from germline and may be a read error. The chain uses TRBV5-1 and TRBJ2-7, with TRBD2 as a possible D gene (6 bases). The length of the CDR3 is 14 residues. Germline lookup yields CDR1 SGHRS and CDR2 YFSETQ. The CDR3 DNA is TGCGCCAGCAGCTTGGGGCAGGGAGGCTACAAGCAGTACTTC. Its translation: CASSLGQGGYKQYF.

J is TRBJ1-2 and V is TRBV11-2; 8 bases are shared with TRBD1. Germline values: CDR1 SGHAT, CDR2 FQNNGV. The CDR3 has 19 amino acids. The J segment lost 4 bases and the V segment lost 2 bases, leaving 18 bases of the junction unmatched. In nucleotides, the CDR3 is TGTGCCAGCAGCTTACGGCCCGCCGGTCAGGGGGCGATCAGCTATGGCTACACCTTC. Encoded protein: CASSLRPAGQGAISYGYTF.

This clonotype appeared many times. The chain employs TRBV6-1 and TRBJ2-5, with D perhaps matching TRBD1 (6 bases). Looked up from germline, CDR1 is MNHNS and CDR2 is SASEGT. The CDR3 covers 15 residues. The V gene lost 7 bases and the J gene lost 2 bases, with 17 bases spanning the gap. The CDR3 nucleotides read TGTGCCAGCAACCCCGACAGGCGCTCACAAGAGACCCAGTACTTC. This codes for CASNPDRRSQETQYF.

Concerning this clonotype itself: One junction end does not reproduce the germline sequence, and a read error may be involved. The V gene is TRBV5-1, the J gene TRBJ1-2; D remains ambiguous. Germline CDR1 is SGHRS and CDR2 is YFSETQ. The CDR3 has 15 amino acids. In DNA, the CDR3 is TGCGCCAGCAGCTTGCGATACGCGGGAAACTATGGCTACACCTTT. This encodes CASSLRYAGNYGYTF.

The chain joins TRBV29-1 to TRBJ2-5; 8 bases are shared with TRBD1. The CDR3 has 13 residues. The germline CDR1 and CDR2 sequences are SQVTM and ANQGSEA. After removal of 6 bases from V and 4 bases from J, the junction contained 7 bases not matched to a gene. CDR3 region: CSVAGTGGETQYF. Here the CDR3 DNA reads TGCAGCGTCGCCGGGACAGGAGGAGAGACCCAGTACTTC.

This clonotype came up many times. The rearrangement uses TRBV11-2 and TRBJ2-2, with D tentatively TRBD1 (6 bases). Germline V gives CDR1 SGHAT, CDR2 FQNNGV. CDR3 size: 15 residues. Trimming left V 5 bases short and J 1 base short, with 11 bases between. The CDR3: CASSTRGRNTGELFF. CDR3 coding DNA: TGTGCCAGCAGCACCAGGGGCCGGAACACCGGGGAGCTGTTTTTT.

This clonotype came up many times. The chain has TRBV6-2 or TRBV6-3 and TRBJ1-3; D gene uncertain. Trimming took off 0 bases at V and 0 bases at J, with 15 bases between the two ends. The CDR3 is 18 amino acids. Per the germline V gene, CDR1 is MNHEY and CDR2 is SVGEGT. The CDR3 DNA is TGTGCCAGCAGTTACTCGAATCTTCCGGGAAGCTCTGGAAACACCATATATTTT. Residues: CASSYSNLPGSSGNTIYF.

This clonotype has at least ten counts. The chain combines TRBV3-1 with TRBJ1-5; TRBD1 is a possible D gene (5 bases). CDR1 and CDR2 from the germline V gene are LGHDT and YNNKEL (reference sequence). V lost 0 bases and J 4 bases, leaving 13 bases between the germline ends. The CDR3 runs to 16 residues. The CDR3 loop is CASSQDSAGRNQPQHF. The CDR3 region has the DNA TGTGCCAGCAGCCAAGATTCGGCAGGGCGAAATCAGCCCCAGCATTTT. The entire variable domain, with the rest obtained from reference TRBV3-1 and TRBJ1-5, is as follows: DTAVSQTPKYLVTQMGNDKSIKCEQNLGHDTMYWYKQDSKKFLKIMFSYNNKELIINETVPNRFSPKSPDKAHLNLHINSLELGDSAVYFCASSQDSAGRNQPQHFGDGTRLSIL.

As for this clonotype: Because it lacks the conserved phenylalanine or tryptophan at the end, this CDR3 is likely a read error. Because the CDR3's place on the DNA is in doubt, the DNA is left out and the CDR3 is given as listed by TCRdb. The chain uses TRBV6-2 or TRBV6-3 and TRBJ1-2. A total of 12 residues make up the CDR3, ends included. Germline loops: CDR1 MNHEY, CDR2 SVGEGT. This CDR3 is CASSHPRQGTLL.

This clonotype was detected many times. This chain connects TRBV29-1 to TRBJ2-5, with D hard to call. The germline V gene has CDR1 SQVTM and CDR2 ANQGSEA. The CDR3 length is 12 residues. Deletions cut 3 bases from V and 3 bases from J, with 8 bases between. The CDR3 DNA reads TGCAGCGTTGAGGCTACCAAAGAGACCCAGTACTTC. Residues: CSVEATKETQYF. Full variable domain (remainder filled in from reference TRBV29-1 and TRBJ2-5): SAVISQKPSRDICQRGTSLTIQCQVDSQVTMMFWYRQQPGQSLTLIATANQGSEATYESGFVIDKFPISRPNLTFSTLTVSNMSPEDSSIYLCSVEATKETQYFGPGTRLLVL.

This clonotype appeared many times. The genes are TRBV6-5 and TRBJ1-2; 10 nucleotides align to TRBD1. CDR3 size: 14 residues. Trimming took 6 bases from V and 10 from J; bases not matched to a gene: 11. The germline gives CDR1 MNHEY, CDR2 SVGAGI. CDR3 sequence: CASSRDRGGWAYTF. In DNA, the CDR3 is TGTGCCAGCAGCCGGGACAGGGGCGGGTGGGCCTACACCTTC.

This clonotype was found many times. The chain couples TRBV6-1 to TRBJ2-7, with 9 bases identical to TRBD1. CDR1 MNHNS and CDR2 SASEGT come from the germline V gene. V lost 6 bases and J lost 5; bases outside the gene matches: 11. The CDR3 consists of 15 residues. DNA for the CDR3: TGTGCCAGCAGCGATCCGGGACAGGGTTTTAACGAGCAGTACTTC. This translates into CASSDPGQGFNEQYF.

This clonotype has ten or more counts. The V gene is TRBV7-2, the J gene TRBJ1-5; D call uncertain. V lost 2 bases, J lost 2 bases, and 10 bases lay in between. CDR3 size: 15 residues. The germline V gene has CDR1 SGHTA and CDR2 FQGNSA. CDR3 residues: CASSLKSGGNQPQHF. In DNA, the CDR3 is TGTGCCAGCAGCTTAAAAAGTGGCGGCAATCAGCCCCAGCATTTT. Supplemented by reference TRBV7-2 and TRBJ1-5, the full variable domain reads GAGVSQSPSNKVTEKGKDVELRCDPISGHTALYWYRQSLGQGLEFLIYFQGNSAPDKSGLPSDRFSAERTGGSVSTLTIQRTQQEDSAVYLCASSLKSGGNQPQHFGDGTRLSIL.

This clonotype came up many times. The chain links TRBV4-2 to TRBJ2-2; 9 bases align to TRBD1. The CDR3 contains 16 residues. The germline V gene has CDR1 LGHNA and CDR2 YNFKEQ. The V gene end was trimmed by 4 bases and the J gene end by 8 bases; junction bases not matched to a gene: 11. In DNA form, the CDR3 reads TGTGCCAGCAGCCTCCCCGGGACAGGGTTTTCGGGGGAGCTGTTTTTT. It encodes CASSLPGTGFSGELFF.

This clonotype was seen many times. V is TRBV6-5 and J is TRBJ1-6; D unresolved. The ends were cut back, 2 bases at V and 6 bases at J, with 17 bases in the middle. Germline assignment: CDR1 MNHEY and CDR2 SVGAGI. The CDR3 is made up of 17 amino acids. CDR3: CASSYISGGISNSPLHF. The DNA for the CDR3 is TGTGCCAGCAGTTACATCTCCGGAGGGATTAGTAATTCACCCCTCCACTTT.

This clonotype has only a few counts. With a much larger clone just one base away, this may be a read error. The CDR3 region has the DNA TGCAGTGATAGAGAGGGCAACGAGCAGTACTTC. This gives the protein CSDREGNEQYF. The rearrangement links TRBV20-1 to TRBJ2-7; maybe TRBD2 (5 bases). The CDR3 length is 11 residues. Germline V gene data show CDR1 as DFQATT and CDR2 as SNEGSKA (reference sequence).

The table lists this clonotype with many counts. CDR3 loop: CASTTGQGNQPQHF. The CDR3 DNA reads TGTGCCAGTACCACGGGACAGGGTAATCAGCCCCAGCATTTT. The chain couples TRBV19 to TRBJ1-5, with 9 bases identical to TRBD1. CDR3 length: 14 residues. Germline V gene lookup returns CDR1 LNHDA and CDR2 SQIVND (reference sequence). With 7 bases clipped from V and 4 bases from J, the junction kept 5 bases outside the gene matches.

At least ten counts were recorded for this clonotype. CDR3 DNA sequence: TGCAGTGCTAGAGATTCGGGCAGGGGAAACAATCAGCCCCAGCATTTT. It encodes CSARDSGRGNNQPQHF. This rearrangement joins TRBV20-1 to TRBJ1-5; possibly TRBD1 for D (6 bases). Germline CDR1 reads DFQATT; CDR2 reads SNEGSKA (reference sequence). The CDR3 consists of 16 residues. V was clipped by 0 bases and J by 3 bases, with 15 bases between them.

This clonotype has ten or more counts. The CDR3 protein is CASSLYAGDRAYEQYF. The CDR3 bases are TGTGCCAGCAGCCTCTATGCTGGGGACAGAGCCTACGAGCAGTACTTC. This chain joins TRBV13 and TRBJ2-7, with TRBD1 identical over 7 bases. Germline assignment: CDR1 PRHDT and CDR2 FYEKMQ (reference sequence). J gave up 2 bases and V 5 bases, and 12 bases lay outside the gene matches. This CDR3 comprises 16 residues.

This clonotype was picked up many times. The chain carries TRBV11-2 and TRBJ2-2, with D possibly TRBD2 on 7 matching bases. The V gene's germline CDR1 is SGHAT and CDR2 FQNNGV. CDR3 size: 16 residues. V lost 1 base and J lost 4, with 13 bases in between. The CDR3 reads CASSLVSGGGTGELFF. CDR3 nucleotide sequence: TGTGCCAGCAGCTTAGTCTCGGGGGGCGGCACCGGGGAGCTGTTTTTT.

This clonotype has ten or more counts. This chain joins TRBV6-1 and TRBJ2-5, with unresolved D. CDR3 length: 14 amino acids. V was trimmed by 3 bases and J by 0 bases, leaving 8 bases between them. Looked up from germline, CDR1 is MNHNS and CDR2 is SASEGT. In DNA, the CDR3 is TGTGCCAGCAGTGACCGACTCAACCAAGAGACCCAGTACTTC. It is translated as CASSDRLNQETQYF.

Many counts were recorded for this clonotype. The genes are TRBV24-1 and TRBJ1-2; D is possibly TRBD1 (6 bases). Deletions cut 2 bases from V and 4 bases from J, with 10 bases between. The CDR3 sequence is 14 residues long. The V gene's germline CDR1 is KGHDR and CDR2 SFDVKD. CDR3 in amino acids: CATSDSGTIYGYTF. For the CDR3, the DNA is TGTGCCACCAGTGATTCCGGGACAATCTATGGCTACACCTTC.

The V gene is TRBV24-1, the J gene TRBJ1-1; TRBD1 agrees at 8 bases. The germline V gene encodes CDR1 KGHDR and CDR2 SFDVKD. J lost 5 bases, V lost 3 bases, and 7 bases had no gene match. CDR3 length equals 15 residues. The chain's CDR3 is CATSDADREETEAFF. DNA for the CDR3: TGTGCCACCAGTGATGCGGACAGGGAAGAAACTGAAGCTTTCTTT.

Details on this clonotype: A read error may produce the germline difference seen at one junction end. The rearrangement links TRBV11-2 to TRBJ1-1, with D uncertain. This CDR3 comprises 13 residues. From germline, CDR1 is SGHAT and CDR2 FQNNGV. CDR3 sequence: CASSSEAATEACF. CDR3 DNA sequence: TGTGCCAGCAGCTCTGAGGCCGCCACTGAAGCTTGCTTT. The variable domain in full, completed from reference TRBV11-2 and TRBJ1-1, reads EAGVAQSPRYKIIEKRQSVAFWCNPISGHATLYWYQQILGQGPKLLIQFQNNGVVDDSQLPKDRFSAERLKGVDSTLKIQPAKLEDSAVYLCASSSEAATEACFGQGTRLTVV.

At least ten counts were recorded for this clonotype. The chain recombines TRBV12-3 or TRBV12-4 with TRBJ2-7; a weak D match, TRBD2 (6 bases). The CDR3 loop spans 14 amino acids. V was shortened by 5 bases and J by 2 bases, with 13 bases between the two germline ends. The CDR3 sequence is CASSPGTPTYEQYF. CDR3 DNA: TGTGCCAGCAGTCCCGGGACTCCCACCTACGAGCAGTACTTC.

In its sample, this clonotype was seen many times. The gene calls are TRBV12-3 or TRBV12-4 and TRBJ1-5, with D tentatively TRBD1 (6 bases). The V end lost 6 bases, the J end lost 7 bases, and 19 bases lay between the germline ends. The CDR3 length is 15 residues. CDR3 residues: CASSYGGGGSQPQHF. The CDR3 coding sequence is TGTGCCAGCAGCTACGGTGGAGGGGGGTCCCAGCCCCAGCATTTT.

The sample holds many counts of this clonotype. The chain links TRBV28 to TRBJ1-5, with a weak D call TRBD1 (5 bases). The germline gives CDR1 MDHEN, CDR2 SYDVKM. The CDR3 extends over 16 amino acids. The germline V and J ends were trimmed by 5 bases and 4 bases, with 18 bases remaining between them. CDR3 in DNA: TGTGCCAGCAGTCCCCGTAAGGGGTTAAGGAATCAGCCCCAGCATTTT. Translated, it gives CASSPRKGLRNQPQHF. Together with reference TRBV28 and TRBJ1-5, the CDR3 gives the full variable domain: DVKVTQSSRYLVKRTGEKVFLECVQDMDHENMFWYRQDPGLGLRLIYFSYDVKMKEKGDIPEGYSVSREKKERFSLILESASTNQTSMYLCASSPRKGLRNQPQHFGDGTRLSIL.

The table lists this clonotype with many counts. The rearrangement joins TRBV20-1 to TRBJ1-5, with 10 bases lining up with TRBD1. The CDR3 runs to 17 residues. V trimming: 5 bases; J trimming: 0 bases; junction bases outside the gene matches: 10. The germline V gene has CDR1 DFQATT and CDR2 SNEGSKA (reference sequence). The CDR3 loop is CSARPGQGTYSNQPQHF. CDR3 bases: TGCAGTGCTCGACCGGGACAGGGGACCTATAGCAATCAGCCCCAGCATTTT.

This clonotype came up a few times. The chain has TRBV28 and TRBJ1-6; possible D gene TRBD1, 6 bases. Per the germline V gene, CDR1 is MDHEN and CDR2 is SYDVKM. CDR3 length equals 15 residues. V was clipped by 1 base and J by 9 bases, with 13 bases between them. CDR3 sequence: CASSLSQGPGSPLHF. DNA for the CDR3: TGTGCCAGCAGTTTATCCCAGGGGCCTGGTTCACCCCTCCACTTT.